Presented here are 12 T cell receptor beta chains from one specimen sequenced in a study of OX40 agonist ivuxolimab in advanced cancers. Repertoires were generated with immunoSEQ multiplex PCR, while TCRdb's copy carries only in-frame clones and drops some. The data contain about 22,000 clones, approximately 88% of them seen just once; the ten biggest clones take up 34%. This specimen consisted of CD4+ or CD8+ T cells sorted from blood, obtained in a trial of the OX40 agonist ivuxolimab. The receptors originated from an adult with an advanced solid tumor such as melanoma, head and neck, liver or kidney cancer.

The chain recombines TRBV7-9 with TRBJ2-7, with a weak D call TRBD1 (6 bases). CDR1 is SEHNR and CDR2 is FQNEAQ in the germline V gene (reference sequence). CDR3 length equals 15 residues. V lost 0 bases, J lost 4 bases, and 13 bases lay in between. The CDR3 spells CASSLARGTSYEQYF. CDR3 nucleotides: TGTGCCAGCAGCTTAGCGAGGGGGACCTCGTACGAGCAGTACTTC.

A remark on this clone: Since the CDR3 does not end with the conserved phenylalanine or tryptophan, this likely comes from a read error. The limits of the CDR3 on the DNA are not certain, so only TCRdb's listed CDR3 is given. V usage is TRBV30 and J usage is TRBJ1-2; the D segment call TRBD1 is taken from the table without a DNA check. The CDR3 is 10 residues long, counting both termini. The V gene's germline CDR1 is GTSNPN and CDR2 SVGIG (reference sequence). The CDR3 loop is CAWSGRGTGI.

The chain carries TRBV21-1 and TRBJ1-2; the table's D call TRBD1 went unverified against the DNA. TRBV21-1 is shown as a pseudogene. The CDR3 sequence is 15 residues long. Here the CDR3 reads CASSKAGTGSHGYTF. Written as DNA, the CDR3 is TGTGCCAGCAGCAAAGCCGGGACAGGGTCCCATGGCTACACCTTC.

This clone has just one count. This chain connects TRBV6-5 to TRBJ2-2; 8 nucleotides line up with TRBD2. This CDR3 is built from 16 residues. The ends lost 2 bases at V and 0 bases at J; junction bases unmatched: 2. The germline V gene has CDR1 MNHEY and CDR2 SVGAGI. The CDR3 region has the DNA TGTGCCAGCAGTTACGACGGGGGGGCGAACACCGGGGAGCTGTTTTTT. This translates into CASSYDGGANTGELFF.

This clone has only a few counts. V is TRBV28 and J is TRBJ2-7; D is undetermined. Germline V gene data show CDR1 as MDHEN and CDR2 as SYDVKM. The CDR3 has 13 amino acids. Trimming removed 5 bases from V and 1 base from J, with 9 bases in between. The DNA for the CDR3 is TGTGCCAGCAGTAGCCCAGATTCCTACGAGCAGTACTTC. Amino acids: CASSSPDSYEQYF.

The chain has TRBV27 and TRBJ2-7; 7 nucleotides align to TRBD1. This CDR3 has 16 residues. J was trimmed by 7 bases and V by 6 bases; bases with no gene match: 18. Germline CDR1 reads MNHEY; CDR2 reads SMNVEV (reference sequence). The CDR3 spells CASRLGAAGGTREQYF. The DNA of the CDR3 is TGTGCCAGCAGACTGGGGGCAGCAGGGGGTACCCGGGAGCAGTACTTC.

The V gene is TRBV4-1, the J gene TRBJ2-7; 14 positions agree with TRBD2. J was trimmed by 7 bases and V by 1 base; bases with no gene match: 3. The length of the CDR3 is 15 residues. Germline V gene lookup returns CDR1 MGHRA and CDR2 YSYEKL. Here the CDR3 DNA reads TGCGCCAGCAGCCAAGGACTAGCGGGAGGGGAGGAGCAGTACTTC. The encoded protein is CASSQGLAGGEEQYF.

The chain carries TRBV5-1 and TRBJ2-1; D ambiguous. V lost 6 bases, J lost 5 bases, and 18 bases lay in between. CDR3 length: 15 amino acids. Germline CDR1 is SGHRS and CDR2 is YFSETQ. The CDR3 region has the DNA TGCGCCAGCAATCAGAACACGGTCGGTAACAATGAGCAGTTCTTC. Amino acid sequence: CASNQNTVGNNEQFF.

V gene TRBV5-5 combines with J gene TRBJ2-7, with D tentatively TRBD1 (7 bases). The CDR3 is 15 amino acids. The V gene's germline CDR1 is SGHKS and CDR2 YYEKEE (reference sequence). Trimming removed 2 bases from V and 1 base from J, with 13 bases in between. Here the CDR3 DNA reads TGTGCCAGCAGCTTAGGGCAGGGGGGATCCTACGAGCAGTACTTC. Encoded protein: CASSLGQGGSYEQYF.

This sequence joins TRBV7-2 and TRBJ2-5; D remains unclear. From germline, CDR1 is SGHTA and CDR2 FQGNSA. V lost 2 bases, J lost 1 base, and 5 bases lay in between. CDR3 length: 13 residues. DNA for the CDR3: TGTGCCAGCAGCTTACGAGTCCAAGAGACCCAGTACTTC. Protein product: CASSLRVQETQYF. Full variable domain (outside the CDR3, taken from reference TRBV7-2 and TRBJ2-5): GAGVSQSPSNKVTEKGKDVELRCDPISGHTALYWYRQSLGQGLEFLIYFQGNSAPDKSGLPSDRFSAERTGGSVSTLTIQRTQQEDSAVYLCASSLRVQETQYFGPGTRLLVL.

J is TRBJ2-7 and V is TRBV19, with a weak D call TRBD2 (6 bases). V was shortened by 4 bases and J by 6 bases, with 10 bases between the two germline ends. The CDR3 has 12 amino acids. Germline V gene lookup returns CDR1 LNHDA and CDR2 SQIVND (reference sequence). In DNA, the CDR3 is TGTGCCAGTAGTAGCGGGGTTCGCGAGCAGTACTTC. Amino acids: CASSSGVREQYF.

The V and J genes are TRBV9 and TRBJ1-2; TRBD1 agrees at 9 bases. From germline, CDR1 is SGDLS and CDR2 YYNGEE. V lost 0 bases, J lost 4 bases, and 4 bases stayed unmatched. The CDR3 has 15 residues. The CDR3 coding sequence is TGTGCCAGCAGCGTAGTGGGACAGGGAGGCTATGGCTACACCTTC. This codes for CASSVVGQGGYGYTF.